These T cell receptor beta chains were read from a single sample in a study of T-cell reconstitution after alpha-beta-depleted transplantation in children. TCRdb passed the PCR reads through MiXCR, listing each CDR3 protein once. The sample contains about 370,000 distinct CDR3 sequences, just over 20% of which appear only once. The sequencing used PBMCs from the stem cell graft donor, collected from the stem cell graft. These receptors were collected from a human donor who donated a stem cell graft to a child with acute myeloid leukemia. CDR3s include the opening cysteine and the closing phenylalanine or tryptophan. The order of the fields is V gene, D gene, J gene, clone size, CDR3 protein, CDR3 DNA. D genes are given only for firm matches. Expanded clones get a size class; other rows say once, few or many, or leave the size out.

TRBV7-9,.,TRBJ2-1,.,CASSPLNPSTGVQFF,TGTGCCAGCAGCCCCTTAAATCCCTCGACGGGAGTGCAGTTCTTC
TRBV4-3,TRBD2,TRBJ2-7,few,CASSQAGTSHAYEQYF,TGCGCCAGCAGCCAGGCGGGGACTAGCCATGCCTACGAGCAGTACTTC
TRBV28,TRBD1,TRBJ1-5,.,CASTEQGVYQPQHF,TGTGCCAGCACCGAACAGGGGGTGTATCAGCCCCAGCATTTT
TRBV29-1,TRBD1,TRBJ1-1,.,CSVDDRGLTEAFF,TGCAGCGTCGACGACAGGGGGCTGACTGAAGCTTTCTTT
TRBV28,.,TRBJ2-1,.,CASSAATHYNEQFF,TGTGCCAGCAGTGCAGCGACCCACTACAATGAGCAGTTCTTC
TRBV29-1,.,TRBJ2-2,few,CSVEGDSRGGELFF,TGCAGCGTTGAAGGAGATAGCAGGGGCGGGGAGCTGTTTTTT
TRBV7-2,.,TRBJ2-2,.,CASRAQLANTGELFF,TGTGCCAGCAGGGCTCAACTAGCGAACACCGGGGAGCTGTTTTTT
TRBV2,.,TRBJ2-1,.,CASSAFSTGSAYNEQFF,TGTGCCAGCAGTGCTTTCTCGACAGGATCAGCCTACAATGAGCAGTTCTTC
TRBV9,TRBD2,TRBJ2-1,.,CASSVGPGTSGYNEQFF,TGTGCCAGCAGCGTAGGGCCCGGGACTAGCGGTTACAATGAGCAGTTCTTC
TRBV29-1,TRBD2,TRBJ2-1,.,CSVEDEGLATGEQFF,TGCAGCGTTGAGGACGAGGGACTAGCAACCGGTGAGCAGTTCTTC
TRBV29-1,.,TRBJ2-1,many,CSVEGLVNEQFF,TGCAGCGTTGAAGGACTGGTCAATGAGCAGTTCTTC
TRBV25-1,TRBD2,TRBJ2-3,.,CASTSGGPSSNTDTQYF,TGTGCCAGCACGTCGGGAGGGCCCTCCTCCAACACAGATACGCAGTATTTT
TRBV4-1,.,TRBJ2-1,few,CASSQPTESNEQFF,TGCGCCAGCAGCCAACCGACAGAGAGCAATGAGCAGTTCTTC
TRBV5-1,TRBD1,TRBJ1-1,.,CASRDGQGRDTEAFF,TGCGCCAGCCGGGACGGACAGGGAAGGGACACTGAAGCTTTCTTT
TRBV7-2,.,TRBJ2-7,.,CASSFRREHYEQYF,TGTGCCAGCAGCTTTCGGCGGGAACACTACGAGCAGTACTTC
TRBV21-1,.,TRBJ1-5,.,CASSKERWDRGLAPQHF,TGTGCCAGCAGCAAAGAGAGGTGGGACAGGGGACTGGCGCCCCAGCATTTT
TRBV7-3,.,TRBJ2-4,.,CASSLVSRDIQYF,TGTGCCAGCAGCTTAGTAAGCAGGGACATTCAGTACTTC
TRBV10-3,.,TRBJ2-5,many,CAISGGSETQYF,TGTGCCATCAGTGGCGGGTCAGAGACCCAGTACTTC
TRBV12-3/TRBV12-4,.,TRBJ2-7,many,CASSLRFEQYF,TGTGCCAGCAGTTTGAGGTTCGAGCAGTACTTC
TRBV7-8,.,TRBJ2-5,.,CASSPVNQETQYF,TGTGCCAGCAGCCCGGTTAACCAAGAGACCCAGTACTTC
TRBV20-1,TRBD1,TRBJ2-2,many,CSASAGTANTGELFF,TGCAGTGCTAGCGCCGGGACAGCAAACACCGGGGAGCTGTTTTTT
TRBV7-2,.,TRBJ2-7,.,CASSLRATSYEQYF,TGTGCCAGCAGCTTAAGAGCAACCTCCTACGAGCAGTACTTC
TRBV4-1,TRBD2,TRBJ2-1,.,CASSQDRGLAGEHEQFF,TGCGCCAGCAGCCAAGATCGAGGGCTAGCGGGAGAACATGAGCAGTTCTTC
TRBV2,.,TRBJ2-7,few,CASLADHEQYF,TGTGCCAGCTTAGCCGATCACGAGCAGTACTTC
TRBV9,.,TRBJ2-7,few,CASSPQGSGTYEQYF,TGTGCCAGCAGCCCCCAAGGTAGCGGCACCTACGAGCAGTACTTC
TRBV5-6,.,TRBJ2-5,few,CASFRGQETQYF,TGTGCCAGCTTCAGGGGACAAGAGACCCAGTACTTC
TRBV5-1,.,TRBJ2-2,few,CASSWTDTGELFF,TGCGCCAGCAGCTGGACAGACACCGGGGAGCTGTTTTTT
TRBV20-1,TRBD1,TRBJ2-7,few,CSTYGQGTYEQYF,TGCAGTACGTACGGACAGGGGACCTACGAGCAGTACTTC
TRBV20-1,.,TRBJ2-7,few,CSARRDTRYEQYF,TGCAGTGCTAGACGGGACACCCGGTACGAGCAGTACTTC
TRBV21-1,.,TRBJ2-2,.,CASSKGNIAENTGELFF,TGTGCCAGCAGCAAAGGGAACATAGCGGAAAACACCGGGGAGCTGTTTTTT
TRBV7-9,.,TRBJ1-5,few,CASSLSSSNQPQHF,TGTGCCAGCAGCTTATCCAGCAGCAATCAGCCCCAGCATTTT
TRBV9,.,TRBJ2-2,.,CASSVDPTNTGELFF,TGTGCCAGCAGCGTAGACCCTACGAACACCGGGGAGCTGTTTTTT
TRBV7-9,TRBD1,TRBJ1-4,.,CASTSDRLGATNEKLFF,TGTGCCAGCACTTCGGACAGGCTCGGTGCAACTAATGAAAAACTGTTTTTT
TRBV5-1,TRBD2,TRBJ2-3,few,CASGSAGGTDTQYF,TGCGCCAGCGGTAGCGCGGGAGGCACAGATACGCAGTATTTT
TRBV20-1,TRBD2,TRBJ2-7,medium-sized,CSASETSGLSPGEQYF,TGCAGTGCTAGCGAGACTAGCGGCCTTTCACCAGGGGAGCAGTACTTC
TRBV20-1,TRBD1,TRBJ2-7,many,CSARDREYEQYF,TGCAGTGCCCGGGACAGGGAATACGAGCAGTACTTC
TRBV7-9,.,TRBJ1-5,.,CASSLVGSQPQHF,TGTGCCAGCAGCTTAGTGGGCAGTCAGCCCCAGCATTTT
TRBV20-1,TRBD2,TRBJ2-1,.,CSASIWPSGSSYNEQFF,TGCAGTGCTAGTATTTGGCCTAGCGGGAGCTCCTACAATGAGCAGTTCTTC
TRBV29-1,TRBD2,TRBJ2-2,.,CSVGGLAGGELFF,TGCAGCGTGGGCGGACTAGCGGGAGGGGAGCTGTTTTTT
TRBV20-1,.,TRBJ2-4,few,CSAQKVDVSKNIQYF,TGCAGTGCCCAGAAGGTGGACGTGAGCAAAAACATTCAGTACTTC
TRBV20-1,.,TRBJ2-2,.,CSARDRLGAGELFF,TGCAGTGCTAGAGATCGCCTAGGGGCCGGGGAGCTGTTTTTT
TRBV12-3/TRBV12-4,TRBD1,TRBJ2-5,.,CASSGAYRGRETQYF,TGTGCCAGCAGTGGGGCCTACAGGGGTAGGGAGACCCAGTACTTC
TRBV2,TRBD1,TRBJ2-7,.,CASKRGPEGEQYF,TGTGCCAGCAAGAGGGGGCCCGAGGGTGAGCAGTACTTC